This is a list of T cell receptor beta chains from one sample in a study of T cell responses to AZD1222 COVID-19 vaccine. Only in-frame clones appear in the TCRdb table, and some are missing; sequencing was by immunoSEQ multiplex PCR. The data show about 81,000 clones, about 90% seen once. The sample was peripheral blood, taken on day 0 of AZD1222 vaccination. The origin of the receptors is an adult in good health. Each CDR3 is given with its conserved first and last residue. D genes are given only for firm matches. Only some rows state a clone size, as once, few, many or a class for expanded clones.

clone_size | j_call | v_call | d_call | cdr3_nt | cdr3_aa
- | TRBJ1-1 | TRBV9 | - | TGTGCCAGCAGCGTAGGTCAAAGGGGCGAAACTGAAGCTTTCTTT | CASSVGQRGETEAFF
- | TRBJ1-2 | TRBV28 | - | TGTGCCAGCAGTTTCCCGGGAACTACCTCTGGCTACACCTTC | CASSFPGTTSGYTF
- | TRBJ2-2 | TRBV11-3 | - | TGTGCCAGCAGCTTAGAGGGCCCCACCGGGGAGCTGTTTTTT | CASSLEGPTGELFF
- | TRBJ1-5 | TRBV19 | TRBD1 | TGTGCCAGTAGTGACACAGGGGTAGTTTTTAGCAATCAGCCCCAGCATTTT | CASSDTGVVFSNQPQHF
- | TRBJ2-5 | TRBV27 | TRBD1 | TGTGCCAGCAGTTCGGGACAGATACAAGAGACCCAGTACTTC | CASSSGQIQETQYF
- | TRBJ2-7 | TRBV3-1/TRBV3-2 | - | TGTGCCAGCAGCCAGCCAGCTAACGCGGACGAGCAGTACTTC | CASSQPANADEQYF
- | TRBJ2-7 | TRBV7-9 | TRBD2 | TGTGCCAGCAGCCCGCGGACTAGCGGGAGCTCAGCTTACGAGCAGTACTTC | CASSPRTSGSSAYEQYF
- | TRBJ1-1 | TRBV12-5 | - | TGTGCTAGTGGTTCAACATTAAAAGGACAGCTGAGTATGAACACTGAAGCTTTCTTT | CASGSTLKGQLSMNTEAFF
- | TRBJ2-3 | TRBV28 | - | TGTGCCAGCAGTTTCGAGGCGAGGGACAAGAGCACAGATACGCAGTATTTT | CASSFEARDKSTDTQYF
- | TRBJ1-4 | TRBV5-1 | - | TGCGCCAGCAGAGATGACAGAAGTAATGAAAAACTGTTTTTT | CASRDDRSNEKLFF
- | TRBJ2-1 | TRBV11-2 | TRBD2 | TGTGCCAGCAGCCGGACTAGCGGAGGAATTTCCTACAATGAGCAGTTCTTC | CASSRTSGGISYNEQFF
- | TRBJ1-2 | TRBV29-1 | - | TGCAGCGCCCAGTCGACAGCCAACTATGGCTACACCTTC | CSAQSTANYGYTF
- | TRBJ2-1 | TRBV2 | - | TGTGCCAGCAGCGCACTGGCAAGTCACAATGAGCAGTTCTTC | CASSALASHNEQFF
few | TRBJ2-7 | TRBV4-3 | TRBD2 | TGCGCCAGCAGCCACGGACTAGCGGGAGAGGGCTACGAGCAGTACTTC | CASSHGLAGEGYEQYF
- | TRBJ2-2 | TRBV5-1 | - | TGCGCCAGCAGCCGAGAACCCGCCGGGGAGCTGTTTTTT | CASSREPAGELFF
- | TRBJ2-7 | TRBV5-1 | - | TGCGCCAGCAGCTTGTCCGGGAGTGAGTACGAGCAGTACTTC | CASSLSGSEYEQYF
once | TRBJ2-7 | TRBV5-1 | - | TGCGCCAGCAGCTGGATGGACAGCTCCTACGAGCAGTACTTC | CASSWMDSSYEQYF
- | TRBJ2-1 | TRBV4-1 | - | TGCGCCAGCAGCCAAGGTGGTGAGCAGTTCTTC | CASSQGGEQFF